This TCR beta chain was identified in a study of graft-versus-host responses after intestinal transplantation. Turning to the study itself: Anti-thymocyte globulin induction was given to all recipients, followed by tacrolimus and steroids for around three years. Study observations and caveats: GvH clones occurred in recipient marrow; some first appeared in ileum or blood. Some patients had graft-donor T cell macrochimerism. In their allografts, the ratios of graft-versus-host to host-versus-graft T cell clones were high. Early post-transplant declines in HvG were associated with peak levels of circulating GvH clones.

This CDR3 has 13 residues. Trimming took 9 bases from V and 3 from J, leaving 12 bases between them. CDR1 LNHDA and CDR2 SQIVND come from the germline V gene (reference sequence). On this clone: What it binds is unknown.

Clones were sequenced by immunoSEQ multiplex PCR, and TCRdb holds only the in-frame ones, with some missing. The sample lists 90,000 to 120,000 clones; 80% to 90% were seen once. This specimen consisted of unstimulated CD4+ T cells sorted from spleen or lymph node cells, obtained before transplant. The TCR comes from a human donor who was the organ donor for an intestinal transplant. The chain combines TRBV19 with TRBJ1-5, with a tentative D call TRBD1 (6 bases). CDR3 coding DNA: TGTGCCAGCGCCAGGACAGCCAATCAGCCCCAGCATTTT. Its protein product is CASARTANQPQHF.